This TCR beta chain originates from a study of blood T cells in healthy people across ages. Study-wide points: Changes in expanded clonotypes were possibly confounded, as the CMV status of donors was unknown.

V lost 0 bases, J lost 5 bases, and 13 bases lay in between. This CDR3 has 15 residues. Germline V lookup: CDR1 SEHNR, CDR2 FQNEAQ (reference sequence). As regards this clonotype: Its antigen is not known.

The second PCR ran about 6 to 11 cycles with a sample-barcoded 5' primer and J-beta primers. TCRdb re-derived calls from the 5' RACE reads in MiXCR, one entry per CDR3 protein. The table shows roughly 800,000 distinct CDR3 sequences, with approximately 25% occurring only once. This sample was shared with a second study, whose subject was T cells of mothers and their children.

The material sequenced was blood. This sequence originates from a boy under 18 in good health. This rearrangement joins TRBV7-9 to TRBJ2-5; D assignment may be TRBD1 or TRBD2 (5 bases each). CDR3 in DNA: TGTGCCAGCAGCTTAGCGGGGGAAAAGTGGGAGACCCAGTACTTC. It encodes CASSLAGEKWETQYF.